Listed below are T cell receptor beta chains from one sample, sequenced in a study of cytomegalovirus exposure and HLA in healthy donors. This table comes from immunoSEQ multiplex PCR, and its TCRdb copy is limited to in-frame clones, with some not included. In the table there are 250,000 or so clones, more than 75% of which are singletons. Sequencing was done on a sample of PBMCs. The origin of the receptors is a man aged 18 to 30 in good health and CMV-seronegative. Each CDR3 is given with its conserved first and last residue. D genes are given only for firm matches. Clone size is given for some rows only: seen once, a few or many times, or a class if the clone is expanded.

DNA | CDR3 | length | J | D | size | V
TGTGCCAGCAGCTTGGGGTCGGCGGGAGCCTACAATGAGCAGTTCTTC | CASSLGSAGAYNEQFF | 16 | TRBJ2-1 | TRBD2 | . | TRBV7-3
TGCGCCAGGGCAGGGAACTCCTACGAGCAGTACTTC | CARAGNSYEQYF | 12 | TRBJ2-7 | . | . | TRBV5-1
TGTGCCAGCTCACCAGAACACAACACTGAAGCTTTCTTT | CASSPEHNTEAFF | 13 | TRBJ1-1 | . | once | TRBV18
TGTGCCAGCAGTAGCGGGGGGGCCTCCGAGCAGTACTTC | CASSSGGASEQYF | 13 | TRBJ2-7 | TRBD2 | . | TRBV13
TGTGCCAGCTCACCTGGGGCTAGCGGGAGCTACGAGCAGTACTTC | CASSPGASGSYEQYF | 15 | TRBJ2-7 | TRBD2 | . | TRBV18
TGCGCCAGCAGCCCCGGACTAGCGGTTTCCTCCTACGAGCAGTACTTC | CASSPGLAVSSYEQYF | 16 | TRBJ2-7 | TRBD2 | . | TRBV4-3
TGTGCCAGCAGCCCAGCGGGGGGCGAGCAGTACTTC | CASSPAGGEQYF | 12 | TRBJ2-7 | TRBD2 | . | TRBV7-9
TGTGCCAGCAGCCCAGGGGTGACTGAAGCTTTCTTT | CASSPGVTEAFF | 12 | TRBJ1-1 | . | once | TRBV6-5
TGCAGCGCAGGGTCATGGGGTAACACTGAAGCTTTCTTT | CSAGSWGNTEAFF | 13 | TRBJ1-1 | . | . | TRBV29-1
TGTGCCAGCAGTTCCCGACTAGCGGTTCCAATCGGGGAGCTGTTTTTT | CASSSRLAVPIGELFF | 16 | TRBJ2-2 | TRBD2 | . | TRBV6-5
TGTGCCTGGGGACAGGGCTCTGGGGCCAACGTCCTGACTTTC | CAWGQGSGANVLTF | 14 | TRBJ2-6 | TRBD1 | few | TRBV30
TGTGCCAGCAGCGCAAAACTTAGCGGGGGGGCTAGGGAGCAGTACTTC | CASSAKLSGGAREQYF | 16 | TRBJ2-7 | TRBD2 | . | TRBV5-4
TGTGCCAGCGCACTAGGGACCTACAATGAGCAGTTCTTC | CASALGTYNEQFF | 13 | TRBJ2-1 | . | few | TRBV14
TGTGCCAGCAGCTTGGCTCAGAATGAAAAACTGTTTTTT | CASSLAQNEKLFF | 13 | TRBJ1-4 | . | few | TRBV5-5
TGCGCCAGCAGCCAAGAAGGAGTAGGGGGCCGCTACAATGAGCAGTTCTTC | CASSQEGVGGRYNEQFF | 17 | TRBJ2-1 | TRBD1 | . | TRBV4-3
TGTGCCAGCAGTTTTCAGGGGTCCTATGGCTACACCTTC | CASSFQGSYGYTF | 13 | TRBJ1-2 | . | . | TRBV28
TGTGCCAGCAGCTTACAGGGGTCTGGGGCCAACGTCCTGACTTTC | CASSLQGSGANVLTF | 15 | TRBJ2-6 | TRBD1 | . | TRBV5-4
TGTGCCAGTAGTATTAGTGACAGGGATTATCGGCCCCAGCATTTT | CASSISDRDYRPQHF | 15 | TRBJ1-5 | TRBD1 | . | TRBV19
TGTGCCAGCAGGCGCACTCTAGCGGACTGGCTTGGTTTC | CASRRTLADWLGF | 13 | TRBJ1-2 | . | few | TRBV11-2
TGTGCCAGCAGCGTAGGAACAGGGGGAACTGAAGCTTTCTTT | CASSVGTGGTEAFF | 14 | TRBJ1-1 | TRBD1 | . | TRBV9
TGTGCCAGCAGCCCTCGGTTCCTCTTATTGTCCTATAATTCACCCCTCCACTTT | CASSPRFLLLSYNSPLHF | 18 | TRBJ1-6 | . | . | TRBV7-2
TGTGCCAGTAGTATCCTGGGACAGACTAATCAGCCCCAGCATTTT | CASSILGQTNQPQHF | 15 | TRBJ1-5 | TRBD1 | . | TRBV19
TGTGCCAGCAGTAGGACAGGGTGGTTGGACACTGAAGCTTTCTTT | CASSRTGWLDTEAFF | 15 | TRBJ1-1 | TRBD1 | . | TRBV27
TGTGCCAGCAGCCAAGGGGGAACGACTAATGAAAAACTGTTTTTT | CASSQGGTTNEKLFF | 15 | TRBJ1-4 | . | . | TRBV6-5
TGTGCCAGCAGCTCAATCCCCTATTACGAGCAGTACTTC | CASSSIPYYEQYF | 13 | TRBJ2-7 | . | . | TRBV7-2
TGTGCCAGCAGCGATCGACAGGGCGGCTACACCTTC | CASSDRQGGYTF | 12 | TRBJ1-2 | TRBD1 | few | TRBV5-4
TGCGCCAGCAGCCAAACAGCCCAAGTAAGGACTGGAAACACCATATATTTT | CASSQTAQVRTGNTIYF | 17 | TRBJ1-3 | . | once | TRBV4-3
TGTGCCAGCAGTGACGGGACAGGGGTCGATGAGCAGTTCTTC | CASSDGTGVDEQFF | 14 | TRBJ2-1 | TRBD1 | medium-sized | TRBV6-4
TGTGCCAGCAGCCGAGGGAACTATGGCTACACCTTC | CASSRGNYGYTF | 12 | TRBJ1-2 | . | few | TRBV14
TGCAGTGCTGGACGGGGGTTCTTT | CSAGRGFF | 8 | TRBJ1-1 | . | . | TRBV20-1
TGCGCCAGCAGCCAGGGCAGGTATACAGATACGCAGTATTTT | CASSQGRYTDTQYF | 14 | TRBJ2-3 | . | . | TRBV4-1
TGTGCCAGCAGGGGAGATCATAACTACAATGAGCAGTTCTTC | CASRGDHNYNEQFF | 14 | TRBJ2-1 | . | . | TRBV2
TGTGCCAGCATGGGAAGAGGAGGCGCGAACACCGGGGAGCTGTTTTTT | CASMGRGGANTGELFF | 16 | TRBJ2-2 | . | few | TRBV7-9
TGTGCCAGCTCATCGACAAACAGTGACACTGAAGCTTTCTTT | CASSSTNSDTEAFF | 14 | TRBJ1-1 | . | . | TRBV18
TGTGCCAGCAGTTCCTACCTAGCGGGAGGCTGGGACAATGAGCAGTTCTTC | CASSSYLAGGWDNEQFF | 17 | TRBJ2-1 | TRBD2 | . | TRBV28
TGTGCCAGCAGTCAATTAGCGGGAGTGAGGGATGAGCAGTTCTTC | CASSQLAGVRDEQFF | 15 | TRBJ2-1 | TRBD2 | . | TRBV7-9
TGTGCCAGCAGCATCGGGAAGATGAATTACGAGCAGTACTTC | CASSIGKMNYEQYF | 14 | TRBJ2-7 | . | . | TRBV7-2
TGTGCCAGCAGTGGGCAGCCCTATCAGCCCCAGCATTTT | CASSGQPYQPQHF | 13 | TRBJ1-5 | . | . | TRBV28
TGTGCCAGCAGCTTAGCGACAGGCCCCCGCTATGGCTACACCTTC | CASSLATGPRYGYTF | 15 | TRBJ1-2 | . | . | TRBV7-8
TGTGCCAGCAGCGTTGGACTAGACAGGACGCAGTACTTC | CASSVGLDRTQYF | 13 | TRBJ2-7 | . | . | TRBV9
TGTGCCAGCAGCTCGAGCAGGGACAGGAGGTCCTACGAGCAGTACTTC | CASSSSRDRRSYEQYF | 16 | TRBJ2-7 | TRBD1 | . | TRBV5-6
TGCGCCAGCAGCGCCTCGGGATACAATGAGCAGTTCTTC | CASSASGYNEQFF | 13 | TRBJ2-1 | . | . | TRBV5-1
TGTGCCAGCAGCCCCCAGTCAGGCGGGAGGGAGCAGTTCTTC | CASSPQSGGREQFF | 14 | TRBJ2-1 | TRBD2 | . | TRBV7-3
TGTGCCAGCACCCCCGGACTAGCCACCGGGGAGCTGTTTTTT | CASTPGLATGELFF | 14 | TRBJ2-2 | TRBD2 | . | TRBV9
TGTGCCAGCTCACCAGGGACAGGGAATTACGAGCAGTACTTC | CASSPGTGNYEQYF | 14 | TRBJ2-7 | TRBD1 | once | TRBV18